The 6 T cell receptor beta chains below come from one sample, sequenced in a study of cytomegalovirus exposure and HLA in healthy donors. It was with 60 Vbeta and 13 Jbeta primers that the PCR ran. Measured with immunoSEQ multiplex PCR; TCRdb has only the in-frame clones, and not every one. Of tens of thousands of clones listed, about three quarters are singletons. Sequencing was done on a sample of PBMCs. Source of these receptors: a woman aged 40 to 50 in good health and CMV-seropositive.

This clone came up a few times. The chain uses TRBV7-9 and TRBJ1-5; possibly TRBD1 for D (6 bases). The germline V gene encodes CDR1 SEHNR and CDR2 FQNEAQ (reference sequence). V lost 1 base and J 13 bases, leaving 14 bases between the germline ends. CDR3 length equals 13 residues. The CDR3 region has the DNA TGTGCCAGCAGCTTAGAGGGGGGGGGCCCTCAGCATTTT. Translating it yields CASSLEGGGPQHF.

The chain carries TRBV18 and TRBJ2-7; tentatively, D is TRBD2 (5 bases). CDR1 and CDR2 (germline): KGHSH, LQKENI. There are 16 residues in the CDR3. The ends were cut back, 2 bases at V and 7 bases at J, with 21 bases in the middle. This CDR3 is CASSPAVGGWRKEQYF. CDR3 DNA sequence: TGTGCCAGCTCACCAGCCGTGGGCGGATGGAGGAAGGAGCAGTACTTC.

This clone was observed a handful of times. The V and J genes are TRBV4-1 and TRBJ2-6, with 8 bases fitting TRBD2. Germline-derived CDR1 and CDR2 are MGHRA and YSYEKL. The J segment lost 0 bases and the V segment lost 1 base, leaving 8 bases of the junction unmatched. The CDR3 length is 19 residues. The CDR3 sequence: CASSQAGAGGISGANVLTF. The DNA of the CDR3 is TGCGCCAGCAGCCAAGCTGGTGCGGGGGGCATCTCTGGGGCCAACGTCCTGACTTTC.

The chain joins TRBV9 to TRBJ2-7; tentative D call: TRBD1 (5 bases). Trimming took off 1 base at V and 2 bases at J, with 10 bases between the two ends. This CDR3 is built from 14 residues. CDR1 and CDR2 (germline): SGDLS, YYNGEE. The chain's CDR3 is CASSVSQGPYEQYF. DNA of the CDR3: TGTGCCAGCAGCGTAAGTCAGGGCCCCTACGAGCAGTACTTC.

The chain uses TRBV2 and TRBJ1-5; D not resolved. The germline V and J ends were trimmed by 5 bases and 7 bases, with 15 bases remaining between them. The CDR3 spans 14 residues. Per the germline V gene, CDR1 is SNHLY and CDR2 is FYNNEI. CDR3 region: CASSLENGRQPQHF. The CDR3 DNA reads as TGTGCCAGCAGTCTCGAGAATGGGAGGCAGCCCCAGCATTTT.

The CDR3 sequence: CASRQGSSPLHF. The CDR3 DNA sequence: TGTGCCAGCCGACAGGGGAGTTCACCCCTCCACTTT. This chain links TRBV6-5 with TRBJ1-6; TRBD1 matches 8 bases. This CDR3 contains 12 residues. The germline V gene has CDR1 MNHEY and CDR2 SVGAGI. J was trimmed by 9 bases and V by 8 bases; bases with no gene match: 3.